The rows below give T cell receptor beta chains drawn from one sample of a study of a mutant IDH1 vaccine in newly diagnosed glioma. No antigen has been assigned to these receptors. Libraries were prepared by immunoSEQ multiplex PCR; TCRdb keeps only in-frame clonotypes and omits some of them. The sample consists of about 65,000 clones, about 85% of them appearing once. Sample: PBMCs, taken from a glioma patient whose treatment included an IDH1 peptide vaccine. These receptors all stem from a man younger than 40 with glioma. Each CDR3 is given with its conserved first and last residue. Part of the rows lack a size; the others show once, few, many or a class for expanded clones.

>TRBV7-6|NA
CASSLVAGTDSYEQYF
>TRBV28|NA
CASSFGEQVLGDNEQFF
>TRBV12-5|NA
CASGLVPAKDNEQFF
>TRBV21-1|NA
CASSLRDRVLYQPQHF
>TRBV14|NA
CASSHLTGTYNEQFF
>TRBV28|NA
CASSLIGTGKETQYF
>TRBV27|NA
CASSLSAGGEYGYTF
>TRBV5-8|NA
CASSKGQRTYGYTF
>TRBV6-1|NA
CASSEATYEQYF
>TRBV4-1|NA
CASSQSTLPASNQPQHF
>TRBV7-8|once
CASSSWTGVGTDTQYF
>TRBV18|NA
CASSPYSQDYEQYF
>TRBV28|NA
CASSSGYNYGYTF
>TRBV5-4|NA
CASSAERQSGNTIYF
>TRBV5-1|NA
CASSLSYRGEAFF
>TRBV7-9|NA
CASAKTGTDTQYF
>TRBV2|NA
CASSLGLETEAFF